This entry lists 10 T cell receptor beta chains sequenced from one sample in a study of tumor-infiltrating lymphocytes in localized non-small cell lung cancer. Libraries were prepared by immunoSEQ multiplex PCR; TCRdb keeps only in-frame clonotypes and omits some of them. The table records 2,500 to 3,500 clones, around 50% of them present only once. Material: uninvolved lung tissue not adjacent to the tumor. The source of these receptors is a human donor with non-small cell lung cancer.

CDR3 bases: TGTGCCAGCAGTTTACCGGGGACAGGGATGAAGACCCAGTACTTC. It translates to CASSLPGTGMKTQYF. This rearrangement joins TRBV28 to TRBJ2-5; 9 bases are shared with TRBD1. The CDR3 loop spans 15 amino acids. Germline values: CDR1 MDHEN, CDR2 SYDVKM. J was trimmed by 6 bases and V by 2 bases; bases with no gene match: 7.

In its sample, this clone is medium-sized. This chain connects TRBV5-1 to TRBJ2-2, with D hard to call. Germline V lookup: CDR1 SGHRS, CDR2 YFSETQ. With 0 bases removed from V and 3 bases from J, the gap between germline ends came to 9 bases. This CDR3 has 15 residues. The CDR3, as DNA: TGCGCCAGCAGCTTGGACAACCCGGACACCGGGGAGCTGTTTTTT. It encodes CASSLDNPDTGELFF.

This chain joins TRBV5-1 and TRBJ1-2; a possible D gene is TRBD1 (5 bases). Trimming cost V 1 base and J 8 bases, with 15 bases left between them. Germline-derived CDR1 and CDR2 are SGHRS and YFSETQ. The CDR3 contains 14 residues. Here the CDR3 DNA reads TGCGCCAGCAGCTTGATGGAGGGGCAGCGGGGCTACACCTTC. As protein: CASSLMEGQRGYTF.

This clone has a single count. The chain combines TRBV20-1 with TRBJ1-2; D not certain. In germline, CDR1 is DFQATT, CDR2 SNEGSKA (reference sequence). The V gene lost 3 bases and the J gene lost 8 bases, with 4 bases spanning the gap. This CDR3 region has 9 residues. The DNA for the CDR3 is TGCAGTGCTAGGGACGGCTACACCTTC. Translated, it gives CSARDGYTF.

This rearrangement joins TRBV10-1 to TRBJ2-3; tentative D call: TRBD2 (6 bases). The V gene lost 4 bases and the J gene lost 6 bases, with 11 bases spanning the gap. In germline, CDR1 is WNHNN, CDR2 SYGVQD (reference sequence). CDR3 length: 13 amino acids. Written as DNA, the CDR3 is TGCGCCAGCAGTGTCCGCCGGGGGGATACGCAGTATTTT. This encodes CASSVRRGDTQYF.

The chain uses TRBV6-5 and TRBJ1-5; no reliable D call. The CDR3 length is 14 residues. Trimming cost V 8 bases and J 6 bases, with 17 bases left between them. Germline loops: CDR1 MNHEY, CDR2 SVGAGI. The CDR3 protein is CASAESGFVQPQHF. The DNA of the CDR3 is TGTGCCAGCGCTGAATCGGGGTTCGTTCAGCCCCAGCATTTT.

The CDR3 reads CASSVSHNTEAFF. The CDR3, as DNA: TGTGCCAGCAGTGTGTCTCATAACACTGAAGCTTTCTTT. The genes are TRBV2 and TRBJ1-1; D ambiguous. The germline gives CDR1 SNHLY, CDR2 FYNNEI. The CDR3 extends over 13 amino acids. V shed 4 bases and J shed 2 bases, with 8 bases lying between them.

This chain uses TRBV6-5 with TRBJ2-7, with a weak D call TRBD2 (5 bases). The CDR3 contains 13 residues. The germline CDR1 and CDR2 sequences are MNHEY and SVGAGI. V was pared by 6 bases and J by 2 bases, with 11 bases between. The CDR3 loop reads CASSLRGPYEQYF. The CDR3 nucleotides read TGTGCCAGCAGCTTGCGAGGGCCCTACGAGCAGTACTTC.

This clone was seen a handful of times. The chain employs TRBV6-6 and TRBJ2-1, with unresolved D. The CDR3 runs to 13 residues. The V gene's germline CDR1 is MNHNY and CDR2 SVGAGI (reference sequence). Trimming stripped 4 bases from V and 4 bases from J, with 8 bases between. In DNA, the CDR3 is TGTGCCAGCAGTTTCGACCCTTACAATGAGCAGTTCTTC. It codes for CASSFDPYNEQFF.

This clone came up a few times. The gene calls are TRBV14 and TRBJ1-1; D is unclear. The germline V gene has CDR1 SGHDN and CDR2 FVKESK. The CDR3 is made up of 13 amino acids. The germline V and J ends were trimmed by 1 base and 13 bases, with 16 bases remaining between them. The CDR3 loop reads CASSQGRNTRGFF. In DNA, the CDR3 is TGTGCCAGCAGCCAAGGGCGGAACACTCGAGGTTTCTTT.